Reported below is one T cell receptor (beta chain). The data derive from a study of blood T cell repertoires in COVID-19. Original data processing: Reference gene primer amplification gave estimated nucleated cell counts. Clones were read by immunoSEQ multiplex PCR, and TCRdb kept only the in-frame ones, dropping some. That table supplies the V and J calls and clone size; D and trimming were determined from the DNA. This table has about 150,000 clones, 70% to 90% appearing once. Trimming left V 2 bases short and J 1 base short, with 11 bases between. The CDR3 length is 15 residues. Germline V gene lookup returns CDR1 SGHAT and CDR2 FQNNGV.

This chain connects TRBV11-2 to TRBJ1-1; perhaps TRBD1 as D (5 bases). Sequences were obtained from peripheral blood. The TCR sequence derives from a man in his sixties or seventies with acute or convalescent COVID-19. The chain's CDR3 is CASSLIPGRNTEAFF. The CDR3 coding sequence is TGTGCCAGCAGCTTAATTCCAGGGCGGAACACTGAAGCTTTCTTT. Full variable domain (remainder filled in from reference TRBV11-2 and TRBJ1-1): EAGVAQSPRYKIIEKRQSVAFWCNPISGHATLYWYQQILGQGPKLLIQFQNNGVVDDSQLPKDRFSAERLKGVDSTLKIQPAKLEDSAVYLCASSLIPGRNTEAFFGQGTRLTVV.